The 24 T cell receptor beta chains presented below share a single source sample, sequenced in a study of shared clonotypes between healthy human individuals (dated by TCRdb to about 2020). Library prep was done by the immunoSEQ multiplex PCR assay. The source is immuneACCESS, and TCRdb retained only in-frame sequences with V and J called. Part of the clones is not carried over; for the studies checked, unresolved V genes explain less than half of this, and the remainder is unexplained. The table for this sample lists about a million clones; about 72% of them were counted only once. Together, the top ten hold approximately 0.9% of the sample. Sequencing was done on a sample of memory CD4+ T cells from PBMCs. The cell subset or site tag for this specimen amounts to: CD45RA-negative fraction. These receptors all stem from a man between 18 and 35 years old in good health. Some clones in this sample may be carry-over from other donors' samples.

This clone was seen once. The gene calls are TRBV11-2 and TRBJ2-5; D gene unclear. The germline V and J ends were trimmed by 3 bases and 7 bases, with 15 bases remaining between them. The CDR3 totals 14 residues. Germline V gene lookup returns CDR1 SGHAT and CDR2 FQNNGV. In DNA, the CDR3 is TGTGCCAGCAGCTTGGATAGAAGGGAAGGGACCCAGTACTTC. This gives the protein CASSLDRREGTQYF.

About this clone: This sequence may be a read error, since a much larger clone differs from it by one base. The sample carries other DNA sequences with the same CDR3. V is TRBV5-4 and J is TRBJ2-7; 7 bases align to TRBD2. The CDR3 has 15 amino acids. Trimming took 4 bases from V and 4 from J; bases not matched to a gene: 11. Germline assignment: CDR1 SGHNT and CDR2 YYREEE (reference sequence). The CDR3 nucleotides are TGTGCCAGCAGCCAAGCCGGGGAGGGCTCTTACGAGCAGTACTTC. Amino acids: CASSQAGEGSYEQYF.

The gene calls are TRBV11-3 and TRBJ2-1; 12 bases align to TRBD2. Germline loops: CDR1 SGHNT, CDR2 YENEEA. The V and J ends lost 7 bases and 5 bases, in that order; junction bases with no gene match: 6. CDR3 size: 15 residues. The CDR3 region is CASTMTSGGNNEQFF. For the CDR3, the DNA is TGTGCCAGCACCATGACTAGCGGGGGAAACAATGAGCAGTTCTTC.

This clone was recorded many times. This sequence joins TRBV5-1 and TRBJ2-3, with 9 bases matching TRBD2. The CDR3 extends over 17 amino acids. V dropped 1 base and J dropped 0; count of bases not matched to a gene: 6. Germline V lookup: CDR1 SGHRS, CDR2 YFSETQ. CDR3 protein: CASSLQASGTSTDTQYF. The CDR3 DNA reads as TGCGCCAGCAGCTTGCAGGCTAGCGGGACTAGCACAGATACGCAGTATTTT.

Written as DNA, the CDR3 is TGTGCCAGCAGCATACCGGGACAGGGCCTCAATGAGCAGTTCTTC. It yields the protein CASSIPGQGLNEQFF. The chain has TRBV6-6 and TRBJ2-1; TRBD1 aligns across 9 bases. The CDR3 has 15 residues. Losses at the gene ends were 6 bases for V and 6 bases for J; bases not matched to a gene: 9. In germline, CDR1 is MNHNY, CDR2 SVGAGI (reference sequence).

This clone has a handful of counts. The rearrangement uses TRBV10-1 and TRBJ2-3, with D perhaps assigned TRBD1 or TRBD2 (5 bases each). V gave up 6 bases and J gave up 6 bases, with 13 bases separating them. The CDR3 loop spans 13 amino acids. Germline assignment: CDR1 WNHNN and CDR2 SYGVQD (reference sequence). CDR3 amino acids: CASSFGTPDTQYF. CDR3 nucleotides: TGCGCCAGCAGCTTCGGGACCCCGGATACGCAGTATTTT.

About this clone: This sample includes further DNA sequences coding for the same CDR3. The chain links TRBV5-4 to TRBJ2-5; D call uncertain. V lost 0 bases and J 2 bases, leaving 5 bases between the germline ends. CDR1 is SGHNT, CDR2 YYREEE, per germline (reference sequence). The CDR3 sequence is 13 residues long. CDR3 residues: CASSLVRQETQYF. CDR3 DNA sequence: TGTGCCAGCAGCTTGGTACGGCAAGAGACCCAGTACTTC.

This clone has a single count. The chain carries TRBV5-1 and TRBJ2-1, with TRBD2 matching over 12 bases. This CDR3 is 16 amino acids long. With 0 bases clipped from V and 10 bases from J, the junction kept 8 bases outside the gene matches. From germline, CDR1 is SGHRS and CDR2 YFSETQ. Written as DNA, the CDR3 is TGCGCCAGCAGCTTGGACAAACTAGCGGGAGGACGAGAGCAGTTCTTC. This gives the protein CASSLDKLAGGREQFF.

As to this clone: At the DNA level, this CDR3 is encoded by other sequences in the same sample as well. V is TRBV15 and J is TRBJ1-2; D is unclear. This CDR3 has 14 amino acids. Trimming pared 3 bases from V and 1 base from J, leaving 9 bases between. Germline V gives CDR1 LNHNV, CDR2 YYDKDF (reference sequence). CDR3 loop: CATSRDRVNYGYTF. As DNA, the CDR3 is TGTGCCACCAGCAGGGACCGGGTTAACTATGGCTACACCTTC.

The chain recombines TRBV10-1 with TRBJ2-1; 7 bases match TRBD2. V was pared by 6 bases and J by 4 bases, with 9 bases of the junction left unmatched. The CDR3 is made up of 15 amino acids. Germline assignment: CDR1 WNHNN and CDR2 SYGVQD (reference sequence). CDR3 coding DNA: TGCGCCAGCAGCTCAGAGCGGGGCTATTACAATGAGCAGTTCTTC. Protein: CASSSERGYYNEQFF.

The CDR3 DNA sequence: TGCAGTGCTAAAGGAGGCTACGAGCAGTACTTC. This sequence encodes CSAKGGYEQYF. This chain connects TRBV20-1 to TRBJ2-7; D possibly corresponds to TRBD2 (5 bases). This CDR3 contains 11 residues. From germline, CDR1 is DFQATT and CDR2 SNEGSKA (reference sequence). Trimming left V 4 bases short and J 3 bases short, with 7 bases between.

J is TRBJ2-7 and V is TRBV5-6, with TRBD2 matching over 9 bases. The germline gives CDR1 SGHDT, CDR2 YYEEEE. The CDR3 covers 15 residues. V lost 4 bases to trimming and J lost 0 bases; unmatched junction nucleotides: 5. CDR3 sequence: CASSPAGGSSYEQYF. The CDR3 DNA is TGTGCCAGCAGCCCCGCGGGGGGGAGCTCCTACGAGCAGTACTTC.

This clone was observed once. The chain joins TRBV9 to TRBJ2-1, with D hard to call. This CDR3 is 13 amino acids long. CDR1 is SGDLS and CDR2 is YYNGEE in the germline V gene. Trimming took off 4 bases at V and 4 bases at J, with 9 bases between the two ends. The CDR3 DNA sequence: TGTGCCAGCAGCCCCCGGGTTTACAATGAGCAGTTCTTC. It yields the protein CASSPRVYNEQFF.

The chain is built from TRBV13 and TRBJ1-2; 12 bases map to TRBD1. Germline CDR1 is PRHDT and CDR2 is FYEKMQ (reference sequence). J was trimmed by 7 bases and V by 4 bases; bases with no gene match: 7. This CDR3 contains 15 residues. In DNA form, the CDR3 reads TGTGCCAGCAGCTACCGGGACAGGGGGCCGGGTGGCTACACCTTC. It yields the protein CASSYRDRGPGGYTF.

This clone was observed once. This chain uses TRBV19 with TRBJ1-5, with 12 bases matching TRBD1. Germline trimming cut 8 bases from V and 1 base from J; bases unmatched to any gene: 9. The CDR3 sequence is 17 residues long. The germline V gene encodes CDR1 LNHDA and CDR2 SQIVND (reference sequence). The DNA for the CDR3 is TGTGCCAGTCGAGGGACAGGGGGCGGTTCGAGCAATCAGCCCCAGCATTTT. It is translated as CASRGTGGGSSNQPQHF.

A few counts support this clone. The chain is built from TRBV12-5 and TRBJ1-1; 7 nucleotides agree with TRBD1. The CDR3 runs 17 residues. Germline assignment: CDR1 LGHNT and CDR2 FRNRAP. V dropped 0 bases and J dropped 5; count of bases not matched to a gene: 12. In nucleotides, the CDR3 is TGTGCTAGTGGTTTGGTGATAGGGGCAGGGGGGTATACTGAAGCTTTCTTT. Protein product: CASGLVIGAGGYTEAFF.

The chain is built from TRBV28 and TRBJ1-1; D is unclear. Germline lookup yields CDR1 MDHEN and CDR2 SYDVKM. V was cut by 2 bases and J by 3 bases, with 16 bases left in between. The CDR3 runs 16 residues. CDR3 bases: TGTGCCAGCAGTTTACTCCCACTAGGGAGGGACACTGAAGCTTTCTTT. It encodes CASSLLPLGRDTEAFF.

About this clone: Other DNA sequences in the sample encode the same CDR3. The genes are TRBV5-6 and TRBJ2-3; D is unclear. The ends were cut back, 2 bases at V and 4 bases at J, with 5 bases in the middle. Germline CDR1 SGHDT, CDR2 YYEEEE. The CDR3 sequence is 12 residues long. The CDR3 here is CASSFSPDTQYF. CDR3 sequence (DNA): TGTGCCAGCAGCTTTTCCCCAGATACGCAGTATTTT.

The chain couples TRBV25-1 to TRBJ2-1; 8 bases map to TRBD2. Germline-derived CDR1 and CDR2 are MGHDK and SYGVNS. V gave up 4 bases and J gave up 1 base; unmatched junction bases: 9. The CDR3 covers 17 residues. The CDR3 bases are TGTGCCAGCAGTGCTCCTACTAGCGGTCCATCCTACAATGAGCAGTTCTTC. Translated: CASSAPTSGPSYNEQFF.

The chain links TRBV28 to TRBJ2-5; 9 bases map to TRBD1. The V gene's germline CDR1 is MDHEN and CDR2 SYDVKM. This CDR3 spans 16 amino acids. V dropped 3 bases and J dropped 5; count of bases not matched to a gene: 10. CDR3 residues: CASSLQRGQGPETQYF. CDR3 nucleotides: TGTGCCAGCAGTTTGCAGCGGGGACAGGGACCCGAGACCCAGTACTTC.

This clone appeared a few times. The gene calls are TRBV6-5 and TRBJ1-1; D ambiguous. The V end was cut by 4 bases, the J end by 7 bases, with 7 bases between. CDR1 and CDR2 (germline): MNHEY, SVGAGI. This CDR3 is 11 amino acids long. CDR3 in amino acids: CASSLFGEAFF. The CDR3 DNA reads as TGTGCCAGCAGTTTGTTCGGTGAAGCTTTCTTT.

This clone was observed a single time. V usage is TRBV28 and J usage is TRBJ1-2; 8 bases are shared with TRBD1. Germline CDR1 reads MDHEN; CDR2 reads SYDVKM. The CDR3 covers 14 residues. V was clipped by 10 bases and J by 7 bases; unmatched bases: 14. CDR3 residues: CATAGGQGAGGYTF. The CDR3 bases are TGTGCCACCGCGGGGGGGCAGGGGGCGGGTGGCTACACCTTC.

CDR3 sequence reads: CASSLAALAVYEQYF. The CDR3 nucleotides are TGCGCCAGCAGCTTGGCCGCTCTAGCGGTTTACGAGCAGTACTTC. The V call is TRBV5-1, the J call TRBJ2-7, with TRBD2 identical over 7 bases. Trimming took 0 bases from V and 4 from J; bases not matched to a gene: 7. This CDR3 contains 15 residues. Germline CDR1 is SGHRS and CDR2 is YFSETQ. The full variable domain, with the rest looked up from reference TRBV5-1 and TRBJ2-7, is KAGVTQTPRYLIKTRGQQVTLSCSPISGHRSVSWYQQTPGQGLQFLFEYFSETQRNKGNFPGRFSGRQFSNSRSEMNVSTLELGDSALYLCASSLAALAVYEQYFGPGTRLTVT.

The CDR3 is CASSEKVGVSGNTIYF. The CDR3 DNA reads TGTGCCAGCAGTGAAAAGGTGGGGGTGTCTGGAAACACCATATATTTT. The V and J genes are TRBV25-1 and TRBJ1-3, with D perhaps TRBD1 (5 bases). This CDR3 region has 16 residues. The V gene lost 2 bases and the J gene lost 1 base, with 12 bases spanning the gap. CDR1 is MGHDK and CDR2 is SYGVNS in the germline V gene.